The sequence of this TCR beta chain was determined in a study of blood T cell repertoires in COVID-19. Study overall: Sources were T cells, B-cell-depleted T cells, or PBMCs; the material itself was cDNA or gDNA.

The repertoire was sequenced with immunoSEQ multiplex PCR; TCRdb's copy has only in-frame clones and lacks some. The data show 200,000 to 250,000 clones, about three quarters seen once. Unmatched junction bases numbered 12, after V lost 3 bases and J lost 4 bases. The CDR3 extends over 17 amino acids. Germline CDR1 reads ENHRY; CDR2 reads SYGVKD. The gene calls are TRBV10-3 and TRBJ1-2; 9 bases align to TRBD1. Sequenced input: peripheral blood. This TCR derives from a woman in her sixties or seventies with acute or convalescent COVID-19. This CDR3 reads CAISDPSTGGKGYGYTF. DNA for the CDR3: TGTGCCATCAGTGATCCATCTACAGGGGGCAAAGGCTATGGCTACACCTTC.